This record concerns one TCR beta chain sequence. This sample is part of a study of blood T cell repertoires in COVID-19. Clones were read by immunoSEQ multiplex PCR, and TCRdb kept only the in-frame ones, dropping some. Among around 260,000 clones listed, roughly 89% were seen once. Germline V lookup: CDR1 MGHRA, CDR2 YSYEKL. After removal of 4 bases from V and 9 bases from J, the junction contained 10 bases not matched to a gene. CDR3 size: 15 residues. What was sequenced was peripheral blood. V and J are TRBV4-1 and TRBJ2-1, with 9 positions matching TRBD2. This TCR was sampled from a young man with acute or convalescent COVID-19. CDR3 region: CASSREIIAGAEQFF. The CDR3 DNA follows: TGCGCCAGCAGCCGAGAAATCATAGCGGGAGCTGAGCAGTTCTTC.